This is a list of T cell receptor beta chains from one sample in a study of blood T cell repertoires in COVID-19. Sequencing was performed with immunoSEQ multiplex PCR; in TCRdb, only in-frame clones are kept and a portion is missing. This table holds approximately 250,000 clones, roughly 84% found once. The sequenced sample was peripheral blood. Receptor source: a man aged 35-49 years who had recovered from COVID-19. CDR3s leave out the opening cysteine and the closing phenylalanine or tryptophan.

v_call cdr3_aa
TRBV2 ASSEALLYSRDRGRGTSGGYT
TRBV3-1/TRBV3-2 ASSQGGGEGYT
TRBV19 ASSQDRGHMNTEAF
TRBV27 ASSLNRVNTEAF
TRBV2 ASSVTDRLGYT
TRBV19 ASSIGVGGFQETQY
TRBV19 ASSIARANEQF
TRBV27 ASSYRGLSYNSPLH
TRBV7-2 ASSMRGNTIY
TRBV5-1 ASSLESGRQPQH
TRBV18 ASSPYRDRVNEQY
TRBV4-3 ASSHGTGGRGNSPLH
TRBV7-2 ASSLIAGSTDTQY
TRBV10-3 AISATGPNTEAF
TRBV29-1 SVLGGRGRNEQY
TRBV29-1 SVRGGQILPYGYT
TRBV10-1 ASSERRDSGPLGGYT
TRBV18 ASSLRRSAGAGELF
TRBV7-9 ASSRDGSYNEQF
TRBV6-5 ASSLRRVI
TRBV7-2 ASSLQREGRTDTQY
TRBV7-2 ASSQSLRDKNTGELF
TRBV7-9 ASSGRDWTTNEKLF
TRBV5-1 ASSFGALYRAGEQF
TRBV11-3 ASSSLQSTDTQY
TRBV10-3 AISNLRDRGGVATNEKLF
TRBV3-1/TRBV3-2 ASSHPFSGINPDTQY
TRBV6-5 ASSSRYSPLH
TRBV24-1 ATSDRGHDTDTQY
TRBV5-1 ASSPGGGTEAF
TRBV7-2 ASSPYYNEQF
TRBV30 AWGGTSVYNEQF
TRBV14 ASSQIGRPGGTEAF
TRBV6-1 ASSGLGGQGSQETQY
TRBV2 AGRQGRGEKLF
TRBV12-3/TRBV12-4 ASNQGWNTEAF
TRBV14 ASSQVPGLAASYNEQF
TRBV24-1 ATQRDSEAF
TRBV5-5 ASSPRPGQANYGYT
TRBV14 ASSPAGGEWEKLF
TRBV4-2 ASSQDAGSSGNTIY
TRBV3-1/TRBV3-2 ASSQDGVTGGWGTEAF
TRBV4-2 ASSQGQGGSYNEQF
TRBV30 AWEGIAGVQNIQY
TRBV2 ASSLSGLAGGGEQF
TRBV27 ASSPFSGSTYNEQF
TRBV9 ASRPTGQGADTQY
TRBV5-1 ASRSRLANSYEQY
TRBV5-6 ASSQGLAVDTQY
TRBV3-1/TRBV3-2 ASSTGTDTDTQY
TRBV5-5 ASSPKGTGQWAGANVLT
TRBV12-3/TRBV12-4 ASSFGSEQF
TRBV7-9 ASSLLGGDFNTEAF
TRBV29-1 SVQDEQF
TRBV14 ASSQEEGLTQY
TRBV27 ASSLTPLTGPYEQY
TRBV3-1/TRBV3-2 ASSQDANTPSYEQY